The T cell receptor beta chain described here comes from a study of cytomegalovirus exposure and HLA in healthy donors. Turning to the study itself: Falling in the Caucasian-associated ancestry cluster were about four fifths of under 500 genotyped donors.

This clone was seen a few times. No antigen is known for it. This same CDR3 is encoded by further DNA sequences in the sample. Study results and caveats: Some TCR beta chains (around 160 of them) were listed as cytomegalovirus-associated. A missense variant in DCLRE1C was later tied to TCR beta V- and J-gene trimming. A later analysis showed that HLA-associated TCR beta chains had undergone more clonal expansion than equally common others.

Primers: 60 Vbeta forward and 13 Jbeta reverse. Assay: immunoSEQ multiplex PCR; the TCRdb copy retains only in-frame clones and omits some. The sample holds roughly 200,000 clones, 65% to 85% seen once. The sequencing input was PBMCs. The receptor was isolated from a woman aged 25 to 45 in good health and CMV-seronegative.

The CDR3 spells CASSLGGQLYEQYF. In DNA form, the CDR3 reads TGCGCCAGCAGCTTGGGGGGGCAGCTCTACGAGCAGTACTTC. The chain uses TRBV5-1 and TRBJ2-7, with a weak D call TRBD1 (6 bases). This CDR3 spans 14 amino acids. Germline lookup yields CDR1 SGHRS and CDR2 YFSETQ. Trimming stripped 0 bases from V and 3 bases from J, with 10 bases between.